These 11 T cell receptor beta chains were sequenced from one sample in a study of shared clonotypes between healthy human individuals. Profiled with immunoSEQ multiplex PCR; TCRdb holds only in-frame clones, not every one. Of some 2 million clones in the sample, less than 95% were seen once. Cells designated naive CD8 were CD45RO-negative and were positively selected for CCR7, with terminally differentiated effector memory CD45RA+ cells excluded. The material sequenced was naive CD8+ T cells sorted from blood. The receptors stem from a man aged 18 to 30 in good health.

This clone showed up just once. This chain uses TRBV7-9 with TRBJ2-7; tentative D call: TRBD2 (7 bases). The CDR3 sequence is 16 residues long. Per germline, CDR1 SEHNR and CDR2 FQNEAQ (reference sequence). V shed 3 bases and J shed 3 bases, with 18 bases lying between them. This CDR3 is CASSFQGGGTIYEQYF. The CDR3 DNA sequence: TGTGCCAGCAGCTTCCAAGGGGGAGGGACCATCTACGAGCAGTACTTC.

This chain connects TRBV7-9 to TRBJ2-5; TRBD1 matches 7 bases. J was trimmed by 5 bases and V by 3 bases; bases with no gene match: 12. The CDR3 totals 16 residues. Germline-derived CDR1 and CDR2 are SEHNR and FQNEAQ (reference sequence). This chain's CDR3 is CASSFQGEALRETQYF. DNA for the CDR3: TGTGCCAGCAGCTTTCAGGGGGAAGCGTTGAGGGAGACCCAGTACTTC.

V is TRBV28 and J is TRBJ2-1; the D is unclear. CDR3 length equals 13 residues. Trimming took off 2 bases at V and 11 bases at J, with 13 bases between the two ends. The V gene's germline CDR1 is MDHEN and CDR2 SYDVKM. Here the CDR3 DNA reads TGTGCCAGCAGTTTAGTTATAACAGCGAAGCAGTTCTTC. It translates to CASSLVITAKQFF. The full variable domain, in which reference TRBV28 and TRBJ2-1 provide the parts outside the CDR3, is DVKVTQSSRYLVKRTGEKVFLECVQDMDHENMFWYRQDPGLGLRLIYFSYDVKMKEKGDIPEGYSVSREKKERFSLILESASTNQTSMYLCASSLVITAKQFFGPGTRLTVL.

This chain uses TRBV7-9 with TRBJ2-7; no reliable D call. The CDR3 is 14 residues long. V was clipped by 5 bases and J by 2 bases, with 13 bases between them. CDR1 and CDR2 from the germline V gene are SEHNR and FQNEAQ (reference sequence). The CDR3 reads CASSDGPTAYEQYF. CDR3 nucleotide sequence: TGTGCCAGCAGCGATGGACCCACTGCCTACGAGCAGTACTTC.

V usage is TRBV27 and J usage is TRBJ2-3, with 9 nucleotides matching TRBD2. V lost 6 bases, J lost 1 base, and 8 bases stayed unmatched. The CDR3 has 16 residues. Germline V CDR1 and CDR2: MNHEY, SMNVEV (reference sequence). The CDR3 coding sequence is TGTGCCAGCAGGTGGATCGGGACTAGCCGCACAGATACGCAGTATTTT. Translated, it gives CASRWIGTSRTDTQYF.

The J gene is TRBJ2-3, the V gene TRBV28; D gene uncertain. Germline V CDR1 and CDR2: MDHEN, SYDVKM. CDR3 length: 14 amino acids. V was clipped by 2 bases and J by 6 bases, with 12 bases between them. CDR3 protein: CASSLRVRWDTQYF. As DNA, the CDR3 is TGTGCCAGCAGTTTAAGAGTCCGGTGGGATACGCAGTATTTT.

The chain couples TRBV10-1 to TRBJ1-5, with 7 bases matching TRBD1. The CDR3 consists of 16 residues. V dropped 6 bases and J dropped 3; count of bases not matched to a gene: 11. Germline CDR1 is WNHNN and CDR2 is SYGVQD (reference sequence). CDR3 in DNA: TGCGCCAGCAGGATGACAGGGACACTCAACAATCAGCCCCAGCATTTT. Residues: CASRMTGTLNNQPQHF.

The chain combines TRBV28 with TRBJ2-7; TRBD2 might be the D (6 bases). V was pared by 8 bases and J by 3 bases, with 11 bases between. CDR3 length: 12 amino acids. Germline CDR1 MDHEN, CDR2 SYDVKM. The CDR3 loop is CASHGGGYEQYF. DNA for the CDR3: TGTGCCAGCCACGGGGGTGGCTACGAGCAGTACTTC.

The V and J genes are TRBV15 and TRBJ2-7; D is undetermined. Per the germline V gene, CDR1 is LNHNV and CDR2 is YYDKDF (reference sequence). The V end lost 0 bases, the J end lost 2 bases, and 5 bases lay between the germline ends. CDR3 length: 13 residues. CDR3 sequence reads: CATSREQTYEQYF. In DNA, the CDR3 is TGTGCCACCAGCAGAGAACAGACCTACGAGCAGTACTTC. The full variable domain, with the rest looked up from reference TRBV15 and TRBJ2-7, is DAMVIQNPRYQVTQFGKPVTLSCSQTLNHNVMYWYQQKSSQAPKLLFHYYDKDFNNEADTPDNFQSRRPNTSFCFLDIRSPGLGDTAMYLCATSREQTYEQYFGPGTRLTVT.

The J gene is TRBJ2-7, the V gene TRBV30, with TRBD1 matching over 7 bases. The CDR3 consists of 14 residues. Germline CDR1 GTSNPN, CDR2 SVGIG (reference sequence). With V trimmed by 5 bases and J by 0 bases, 7 bases remained unmatched. The CDR3 nucleotides are TGTGCCTGGGAGGGACAGTGGAGCTCCTACGAGCAGTACTTC. It is translated as CAWEGQWSSYEQYF.

For this clone: The identical CDR3 is also encoded by other nucleotide sequences in the sample. This chain joins TRBV4-1 and TRBJ1-1; the D gene is possibly TRBD1 (6 bases). CDR1 is MGHRA and CDR2 is YSYEKL in the germline V gene. V lost 0 bases to trimming and J lost 0 bases, with 8 bases between them. This CDR3 region has 15 residues. CDR3 sequence (DNA): TGCGCCAGCAGCCAAGAGACAGGTTTGAACACTGAAGCTTTCTTT. Translated: CASSQETGLNTEAFF.